The 21 T cell receptor beta chains listed next were all sequenced from one sample in a study of blood T cell repertoires in COVID-19. Sequencing was performed with immunoSEQ multiplex PCR; in TCRdb, only in-frame clones are kept and a portion is missing. The data show some 240,000 clones, under 90% seen once. The specimen was PBMCs or T cells enriched from blood (not recorded which). The receptors here all came from a young man with acute COVID-19.

The chain is built from TRBV5-6 and TRBJ1-2, with 10 bases matching TRBD1. The CDR3 is 15 amino acids. The J segment lost 7 bases and the V segment lost 5 bases, leaving 11 bases of the junction unmatched. CDR1 and CDR2 (germline): SGHDT, YYEEEE. CDR3 sequence (DNA): TGTGCCAGCAGATCGACAGGGGGCGGATGGTTTGGCTACACCTTC. Translated, it gives CASRSTGGGWFGYTF.

The V and J genes are TRBV9 and TRBJ1-1; 10 bases agree with TRBD1. Germline V lookup: CDR1 SGDLS, CDR2 YYNGEE. Losses at the gene ends were 0 bases for V and 6 bases for J; bases not matched to a gene: 5. CDR3 length equals 15 residues. CDR3 sequence reads: CASSVGADRGAEAFF. CDR3 nucleotide sequence: TGTGCCAGCAGCGTAGGAGCGGACAGGGGGGCTGAAGCTTTCTTT.

The rearrangement joins TRBV7-6 to TRBJ2-5; 10 bases are a match to TRBD2. The CDR3 consists of 14 residues. The V segment lost 5 bases and the J segment 5 bases; nucleotides outside the gene matches: 5. CDR1 and CDR2 from the germline V gene are SGHVS and FNYEAQ. CDR3 nucleotides: TGTGCCAGCAGCAGCGGGGGGGCCGGGGAGACCCAGTACTTC. Translating gives CASSSGGAGETQYF.

The chain carries TRBV28 and TRBJ2-3, with TRBD2 matching 8 bases. Per the germline V gene, CDR1 is MDHEN and CDR2 is SYDVKM. The CDR3 is 15 residues long. With 5 bases clipped from V and 0 bases from J, the junction kept 4 bases outside the gene matches. Written as DNA, the CDR3 is TGTGCCAGCAGTCTAGCGGGCTCTAGCACAGATACGCAGTATTTT. Translation: CASSLAGSSTDTQYF.

The chain links TRBV5-4 to TRBJ1-1; 8 nucleotides line up with TRBD1. CDR1 is SGHNT, CDR2 YYREEE, per germline (reference sequence). The CDR3 has 13 amino acids. With 4 bases clipped from V and 8 bases from J, the junction kept 7 bases outside the gene matches. This CDR3 reads CASSRGQDEEAFF. The CDR3 DNA is TGTGCCAGCAGCCGGGGACAGGATGAGGAAGCTTTCTTT.

This clone has a single count. This sequence joins TRBV10-3 and TRBJ2-7; 10 bases fit TRBD2. Trimming removed 4 bases from V and 6 bases from J; junction bases left unmatched: 9. This CDR3 is 15 amino acids long. Germline CDR1 reads ENHRY; CDR2 reads SYGVKD. The CDR3, as DNA: TGTGCCATCAGTGGAAAATCTAGCGGGGGATCCGAGCAGTACGTC. This gives the protein CAISGKSSGGSEQYV.

The rearrangement links TRBV5-6 to TRBJ2-1; the D gene is possibly TRBD1 (5 bases). The V end was cut by 5 bases, the J end by 0 bases, with 6 bases between. The CDR3 is 13 residues long. Germline CDR1 SGHDT, CDR2 YYEEEE. CDR3 protein: CASRDNSYNEQFF. The CDR3 DNA is TGTGCCAGCAGGGACAACTCCTACAATGAGCAGTTCTTC.

The chain couples TRBV11-3 to TRBJ2-2; 7 bases are a match to TRBD1. Per germline, CDR1 SGHNT and CDR2 YENEEA. Trimming took 5 bases from V and 2 from J; bases not matched to a gene: 17. The CDR3 totals 19 residues. CDR3 protein: CASSVKGGASPKNTGELFF. The CDR3 coding sequence is TGTGCCAGCAGCGTAAAAGGGGGCGCGAGCCCCAAAAACACCGGGGAGCTGTTTTTT.

For the CDR3, the DNA is TGTGCCAGCAGCTTCTTAGACGCCGGAGATGGCTACACCTTC. This gives the protein CASSFLDAGDGYTF. The chain recombines TRBV7-2 with TRBJ1-2; no clear D gene. V was trimmed by 3 bases and J by 6 bases, leaving 14 bases between them. The CDR3 is 14 residues long. The germline V gene has CDR1 SGHTA and CDR2 FQGNSA.

The J gene is TRBJ2-2, the V gene TRBV20-1; the match to TRBD2 covers 11 bases. V trimming: 3 bases; J trimming: 3 bases; junction bases outside the gene matches: 0. This CDR3 has 14 residues. In germline, CDR1 is DFQATT, CDR2 SNEGSKA (reference sequence). CDR3 residues: CSASSGRDTGELFF. The CDR3 DNA sequence: TGCAGTGCTAGTAGCGGGAGGGACACCGGGGAGCTGTTTTTT.

This clone was seen just once. This chain uses TRBV27 with TRBJ1-2; TRBD1 agrees at 9 bases. The CDR3 runs to 17 residues. The ends lost 6 bases at V and 2 bases at J; junction bases unmatched: 13. Looked up from germline, CDR1 is MNHEY and CDR2 is SMNVEV (reference sequence). The CDR3 DNA sequence: TGTGCCAGCAGAAGACAGGGGGGAACCTTTAGCAACTATGGCTACACCTTC. Its protein is CASRRQGGTFSNYGYTF.

The chain links TRBV18 to TRBJ1-6, with D unresolved. V was trimmed by 2 bases and J by 9 bases, leaving 17 bases between them. Germline V lookup: CDR1 KGHSH, CDR2 LQKENI. This CDR3 is built from 16 residues. The CDR3 region has the DNA TGTGCCAGCTCACCAGGAGGTGAGGTGGGTAGTTCACCCCTCCACTTT. Translation: CASSPGGEVGSSPLHF.

The J gene is TRBJ1-6, the V gene TRBV5-1, with a weak D call TRBD1 (6 bases). The CDR3 is made up of 16 amino acids. Trimming pared 0 bases from V and 10 bases from J, leaving 17 bases between. The V gene's germline CDR1 is SGHRS and CDR2 YFSETQ. The CDR3 bases are TGCGCCAGCAGCTTGGCCCTCGACAGGTGGAGCTCACCCCTCCACTTT. Amino acids: CASSLALDRWSSPLHF.

The rearrangement links TRBV3-1 (or the pseudogene TRBV3-2) to TRBJ1-1; D is ambiguous. Per the germline V gene, CDR1 is LGHDT and CDR2 is YNNKEL (reference sequence). Between the trimmed V and J ends, which lost 4 bases and 8 bases, there was a span of 14 bases. CDR3 size: 13 residues. In DNA form, the CDR3 reads TGTGCCAGCAGCCCAACGACTCTTCCCGAAGCTTTCTTT. Translated, it gives CASSPTTLPEAFF.

The chain employs TRBV24-1 and TRBJ1-2; 9 nucleotides match TRBD1. Germline assignment: CDR1 KGHDR and CDR2 SFDVKD. V gave up 3 bases and J gave up 2 bases; unmatched junction bases: 3. The CDR3 sequence is 15 residues long. As DNA, the CDR3 is TGTGCCACCAGTGATACAGGGGGCATAAACTATGGCTACACCTTC. It specifies CATSDTGGINYGYTF.

This chain links TRBV5-4 with TRBJ2-3; D may be TRBD1 (6 bases). CDR1 and CDR2 from the germline V gene are SGHNT and YYREEE (reference sequence). V lost 4 bases, J lost 3 bases, and 15 bases lay in between. The CDR3 consists of 15 residues. CDR3 bases: TGTGCCAGCAGCGGGAAAAACAGGGCTACAGATACGCAGTATTTT. Translation: CASSGKNRATDTQYF.

This rearrangement joins TRBV5-5 to TRBJ1-1; 8 positions agree with TRBD1. The junction had 13 bases not matched to a gene; V was cut back by 0 bases and J by 0 bases. The CDR3 extends over 19 amino acids. Per the germline V gene, CDR1 is SGHKS and CDR2 is YYEKEE (reference sequence). The CDR3 nucleotides are TGTGCCAGCAGCTTGGGTCCGGACAGGGTACCGAACATGAACACTGAAGCTTTCTTT. Translated, it gives CASSLGPDRVPNMNTEAFF.

This chain joins TRBV20-1 and TRBJ2-7, with a tentative D call TRBD1 (5 bases). From germline, CDR1 is DFQATT and CDR2 SNEGSKA (reference sequence). This CDR3 spans 11 amino acids. V was trimmed by 6 bases and J by 4 bases, leaving 10 bases between them. CDR3 coding DNA: TGCAGTGCCCAAGACAGATACGAGCAGTACGTC. Its translation is CSAQDRYEQYV.

The chain recombines TRBV11-3 with TRBJ2-3, with D tentatively TRBD1 (6 bases). Germline lookup yields CDR1 SGHNT and CDR2 YENEEA. The CDR3 totals 18 residues. V dropped 2 bases and J dropped 2 bases, with 20 bases sitting between them. For the CDR3, the DNA is TGTGCCAGCAGCTTAAGTGCAGGGGCTGTGGGGGACACAGATACGCAGTATTTT. Translated: CASSLSAGAVGDTDTQYF.

The chain joins TRBV2 to TRBJ1-5, with D possibly matching TRBD1 (5 bases). Germline assignment: CDR1 SNHLY and CDR2 FYNNEI. This CDR3 spans 14 amino acids. Trimming stripped 4 bases from V and 2 bases from J, with 9 bases between. The CDR3 DNA reads as TGTGCCAGCAGTGGTATAGGGGGCAATCAGCCCCAGCATTTT. Protein: CASSGIGGNQPQHF. The variable domain in full, with the rest retrieved from reference TRBV2 and TRBJ1-5, is EPEVTQTPSHQVTQMGQEVILRCVPISNHLYFYWYRQILGQKVEFLVSFYNNEISEKSEIFDDQFSVERPDGSNFTLKIRSTKLEDSAMYFCASSGIGGNQPQHFGDGTRLSIL.

The rearrangement links TRBV6-4 to TRBJ1-5; TRBD1 is a possible D gene (5 bases). Looked up from germline, CDR1 is MRHNA and CDR2 is SNTAGT. CDR3 length: 14 amino acids. Trimming cost V 7 bases and J 7 bases, with 17 bases left between them. CDR3 amino acids: CASTLGGIGQPQHF. The DNA for the CDR3 is TGTGCCAGCACCTTGGGGGGGATCGGCCAGCCCCAGCATTTT.